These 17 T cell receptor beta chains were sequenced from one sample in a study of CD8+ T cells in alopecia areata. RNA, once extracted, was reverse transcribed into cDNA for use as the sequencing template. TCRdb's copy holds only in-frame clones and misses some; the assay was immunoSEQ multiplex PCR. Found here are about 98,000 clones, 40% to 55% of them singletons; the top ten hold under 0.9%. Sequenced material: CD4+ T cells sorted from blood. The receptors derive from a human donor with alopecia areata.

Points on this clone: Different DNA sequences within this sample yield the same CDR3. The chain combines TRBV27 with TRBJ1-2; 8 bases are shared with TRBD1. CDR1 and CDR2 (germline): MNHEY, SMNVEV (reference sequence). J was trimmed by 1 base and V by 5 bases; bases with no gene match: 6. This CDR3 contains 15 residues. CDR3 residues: CASSPDRGLNYGYTF. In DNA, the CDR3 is TGTGCCAGCAGTCCCGACAGGGGTCTTAACTATGGCTACACCTTC.

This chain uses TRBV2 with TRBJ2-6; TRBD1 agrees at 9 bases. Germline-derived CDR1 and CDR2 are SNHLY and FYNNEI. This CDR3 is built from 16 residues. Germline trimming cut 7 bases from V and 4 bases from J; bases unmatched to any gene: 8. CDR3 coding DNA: TGTGCCAGCACCGGACAGGGGTTTGCCGGGGCCAACGTCCTGACTTTC. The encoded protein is CASTGQGFAGANVLTF.

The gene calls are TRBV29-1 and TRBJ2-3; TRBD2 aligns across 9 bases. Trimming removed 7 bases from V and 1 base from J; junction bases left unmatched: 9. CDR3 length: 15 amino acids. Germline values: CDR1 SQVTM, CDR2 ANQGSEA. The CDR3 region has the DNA TGCAGCGGGGCGGGCCGGACTAGCGGCACAGATACGCAGTATTTT. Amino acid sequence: CSGAGRTSGTDTQYF.

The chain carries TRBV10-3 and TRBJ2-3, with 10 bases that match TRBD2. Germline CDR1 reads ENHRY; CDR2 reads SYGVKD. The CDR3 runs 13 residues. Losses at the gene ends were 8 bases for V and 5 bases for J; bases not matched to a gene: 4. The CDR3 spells CAILAGDGDTQYF. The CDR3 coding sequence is TGTGCCATCCTAGCGGGAGATGGAGATACGCAGTATTTT.

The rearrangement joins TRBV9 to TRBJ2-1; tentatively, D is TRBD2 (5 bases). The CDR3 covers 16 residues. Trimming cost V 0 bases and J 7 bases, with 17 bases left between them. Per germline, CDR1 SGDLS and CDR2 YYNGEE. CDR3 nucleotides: TGTGCCAGCAGCGTAGGTTGGGTAGGGAGAGCAAATGAGCAGTTCTTC. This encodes CASSVGWVGRANEQFF. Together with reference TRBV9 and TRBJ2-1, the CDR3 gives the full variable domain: DSGVTQTPKHLITATGQRVTLRCSPRSGDLSVYWYQQSLDQGLQFLIQYYNGEERAKGNILERFSAQQFPDLHSELNLSSLELGDSALYFCASSVGWVGRANEQFFGPGTRLTVL.

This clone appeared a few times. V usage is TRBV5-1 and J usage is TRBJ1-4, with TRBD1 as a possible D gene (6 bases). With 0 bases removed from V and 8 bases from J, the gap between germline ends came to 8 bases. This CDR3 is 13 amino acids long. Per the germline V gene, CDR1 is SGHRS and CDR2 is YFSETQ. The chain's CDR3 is CASSLEDREKLFF. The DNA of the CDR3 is TGCGCCAGCAGCTTGGAAGACAGGGAAAAACTGTTTTTT.

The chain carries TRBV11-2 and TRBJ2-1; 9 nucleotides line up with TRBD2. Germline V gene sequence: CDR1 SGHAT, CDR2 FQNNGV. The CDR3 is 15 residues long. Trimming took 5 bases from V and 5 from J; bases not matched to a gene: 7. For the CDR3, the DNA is TGTGCCAGCAGCCCGCGGGGGGGCCAGAACAATGAGCAGTTCTTC. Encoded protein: CASSPRGGQNNEQFF.

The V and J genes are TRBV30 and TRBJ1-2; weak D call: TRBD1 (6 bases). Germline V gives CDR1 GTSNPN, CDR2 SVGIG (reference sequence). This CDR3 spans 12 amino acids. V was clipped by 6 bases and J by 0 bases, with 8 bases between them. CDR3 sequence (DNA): TGTGCCTGCAACAGGGCTAACTATGGCTACACCTTC. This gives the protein CACNRANYGYTF.

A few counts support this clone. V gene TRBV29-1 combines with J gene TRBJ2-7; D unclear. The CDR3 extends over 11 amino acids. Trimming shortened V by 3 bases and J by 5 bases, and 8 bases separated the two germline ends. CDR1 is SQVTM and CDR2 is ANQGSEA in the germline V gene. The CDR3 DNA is TGCAGCGTTGAGGACCCCCACGAGCAGTACTTC. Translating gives CSVEDPHEQYF.

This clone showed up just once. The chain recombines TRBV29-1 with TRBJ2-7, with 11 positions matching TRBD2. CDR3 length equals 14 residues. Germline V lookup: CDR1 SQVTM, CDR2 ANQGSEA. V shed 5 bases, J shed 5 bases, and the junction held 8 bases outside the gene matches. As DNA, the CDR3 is TGCAGCGTTCCCACTAGCGGGAGTGGCCACGAGCAGTACTTC. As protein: CSVPTSGSGHEQYF.

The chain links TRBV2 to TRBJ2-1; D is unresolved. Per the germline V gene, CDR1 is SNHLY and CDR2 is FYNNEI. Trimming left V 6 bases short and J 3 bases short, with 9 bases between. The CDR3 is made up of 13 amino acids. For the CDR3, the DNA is TGTGCCAGCAGAGCCCTTAGCTACAATGAGCAGTTCTTC. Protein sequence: CASRALSYNEQFF. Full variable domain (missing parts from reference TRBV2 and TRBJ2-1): EPEVTQTPSHQVTQMGQEVILRCVPISNHLYFYWYRQILGQKVEFLVSFYNNEISEKSEIFDDQFSVERPDGSNFTLKIRSTKLEDSAMYFCASRALSYNEQFFGPGTRLTVL.

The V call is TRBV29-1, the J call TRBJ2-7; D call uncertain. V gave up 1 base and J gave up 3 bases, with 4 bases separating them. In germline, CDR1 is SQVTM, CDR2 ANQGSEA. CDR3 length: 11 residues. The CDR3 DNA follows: TGCAGCGTTGAAGGGGACTACGAGCAGTACTTC. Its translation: CSVEGDYEQYF.

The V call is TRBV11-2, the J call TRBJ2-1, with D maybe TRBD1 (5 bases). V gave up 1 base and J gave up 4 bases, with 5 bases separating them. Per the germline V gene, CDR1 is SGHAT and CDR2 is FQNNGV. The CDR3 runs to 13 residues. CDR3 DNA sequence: TGTGCCAGCAGCTTAGGACAGTACAATGAGCAGTTCTTC. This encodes CASSLGQYNEQFF. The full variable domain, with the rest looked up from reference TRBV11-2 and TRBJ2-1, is EAGVAQSPRYKIIEKRQSVAFWCNPISGHATLYWYQQILGQGPKLLIQFQNNGVVDDSQLPKDRFSAERLKGVDSTLKIQPAKLEDSAVYLCASSLGQYNEQFFGPGTRLTVL.

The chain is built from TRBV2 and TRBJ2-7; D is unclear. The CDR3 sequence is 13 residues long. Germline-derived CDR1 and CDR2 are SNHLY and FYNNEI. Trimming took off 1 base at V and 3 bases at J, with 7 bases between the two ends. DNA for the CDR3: TGTGCCAGCAGTGAAGACCAGTACTACGAGCAGTACTTC. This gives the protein CASSEDQYYEQYF.

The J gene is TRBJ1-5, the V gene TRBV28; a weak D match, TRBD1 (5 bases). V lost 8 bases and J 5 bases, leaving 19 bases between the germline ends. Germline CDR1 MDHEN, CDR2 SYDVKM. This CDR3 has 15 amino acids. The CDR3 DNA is TGTGCCAGCTTTAACCCGGCGGGGGAACATCAGCCCCAGCATTTT. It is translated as CASFNPAGEHQPQHF.

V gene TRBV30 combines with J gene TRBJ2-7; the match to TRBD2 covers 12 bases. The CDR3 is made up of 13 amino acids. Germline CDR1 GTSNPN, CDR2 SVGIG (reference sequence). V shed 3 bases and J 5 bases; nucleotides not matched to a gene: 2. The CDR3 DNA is TGTGCCTGGAGGACTAGCGGGAGACACGAGCAGTACTTC. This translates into CAWRTSGRHEQYF.

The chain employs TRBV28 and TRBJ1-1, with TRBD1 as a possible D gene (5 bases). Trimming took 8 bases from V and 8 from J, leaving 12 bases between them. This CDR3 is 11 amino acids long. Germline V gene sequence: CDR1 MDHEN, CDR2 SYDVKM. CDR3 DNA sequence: TGTGCCAGCTTGGGGCTTGAGGAAGCTTTCTTT. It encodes CASLGLEEAFF.